The 8 T cell receptor beta chains listed next were all sequenced from one sample in a study of blood T cell repertoires in COVID-19. The protocol was immunoSEQ multiplex PCR, while the TCRdb copy is restricted to in-frame clones and leaves out a portion. Of roughly 440,000 clones listed, about 87% are singletons. Sample: peripheral blood. These receptors originate from a woman aged 50 to 60 with COVID-19, enrolled during active disease.

This clone was found a few times. The chain carries TRBV7-2 and TRBJ2-5; 8 bases map to TRBD2. This CDR3 spans 14 amino acids. Trimming at V came to 3 bases and at J to 5 bases, leaving 5 bases not matched to a gene. CDR1 SGHTA and CDR2 FQGNSA come from the germline V gene. The CDR3 here is CASSFVAGPETQYF. The CDR3 DNA is TGTGCCAGCAGCTTTGTAGCGGGGCCGGAGACCCAGTACTTC.

This chain links TRBV19 with TRBJ1-2, with unresolved D. This CDR3 has 14 amino acids. In germline, CDR1 is LNHDA, CDR2 SQIVND (reference sequence). V shed 3 bases and J shed 4 bases, with 12 bases lying between them. This CDR3 is CASSIFREGYGYTF. Here the CDR3 DNA reads TGTGCCAGTAGTATCTTCCGTGAGGGCTATGGCTACACCTTC.

This clone was seen a single time. This chain links TRBV3-1 (or the pseudogene TRBV3-2) with TRBJ1-2; no firm D call. Trimming pared 0 bases from V and 3 bases from J, leaving 11 bases between. The CDR3 spans 15 residues. Germline loops: CDR1 LGHDT, CDR2 YNNKEL (reference sequence). The CDR3 is CASSQERGWDYGYTF. Here the CDR3 DNA reads TGTGCCAGCAGCCAAGAGCGGGGTTGGGACTATGGCTACACCTTC.

Points on this clone: The sample carries other DNA sequences with the same CDR3. The chain employs TRBV5-4 and TRBJ1-3; the match to TRBD1 covers 7 bases. CDR1 and CDR2 (germline): SGHNT, YYREEE (reference sequence). Losses at the gene ends were 2 bases for V and 1 base for J; bases not matched to a gene: 0. This CDR3 spans 14 amino acids. CDR3 loop: CASSLQGSGNTIYF. The CDR3 coding sequence is TGTGCCAGCAGCTTACAGGGGTCTGGAAACACCATATATTTT. The entire variable domain, with the rest obtained from reference TRBV5-4 and TRBJ1-3, is as follows: ETGVTQSPTHLIKTRGQQVTLRCSSQSGHNTVSWYQQALGQGPQFIFQYYREEENGRGNFPPRFSGLQFPNYSSELNVNALELDDSALYLCASSLQGSGNTIYFGEGSWLTVV.

The chain recombines TRBV25-1 with TRBJ1-1; D is undetermined. The CDR3 has 11 amino acids. In germline, CDR1 is MGHDK, CDR2 SYGVNS. Trimming took 4 bases from V and 8 from J, leaving 8 bases between them. CDR3: CASSGSSEAFF. CDR3 coding DNA: TGTGCCAGCAGTGGTTCTTCGGAAGCTTTCTTT.

This chain uses TRBV5-1 with TRBJ2-5, with 9 bases identical to TRBD2. This CDR3 has 16 amino acids. Germline V gene data show CDR1 as SGHRS and CDR2 as YFSETQ. J was trimmed by 2 bases and V by 0 bases; bases with no gene match: 5. This CDR3 is CASSLAATSGQETQYF. DNA of the CDR3: TGCGCCAGCAGCTTGGCCGCGACTAGCGGTCAAGAGACCCAGTACTTC.

The chain is built from TRBV27 and TRBJ2-1; 11 bases line up with TRBD2. This CDR3 comprises 15 residues. Germline CDR1 reads MNHEY; CDR2 reads SMNVEV (reference sequence). J lost 5 bases, V lost 8 bases, and 8 bases had no gene match. The CDR3 DNA reads TGTGCCAGCTCAGCTGGGACTAGCGGAAACAATGAGCAGTTCTTC. Translated, it gives CASSAGTSGNNEQFF.

The chain links TRBV7-9 to TRBJ2-5, with D perhaps matching TRBD1 (6 bases). Germline V gene lookup returns CDR1 SEHNR and CDR2 FQNEAQ (reference sequence). The CDR3 is made up of 14 amino acids. Between the trimmed V and J ends, which lost 2 bases and 5 bases, there was a span of 12 bases. CDR3 nucleotide sequence: TGTGCCAGCAGCTTATCTCAGGGGATGGAGACCCAGTACTTC. Translation: CASSLSQGMETQYF.